Given below is one T cell receptor beta chain in context. Antigen: not known. A much bigger clone sits one base away, suggesting this may be a read error. This record belongs to a study of T cells in Graves' hyperthyroidism and ophthalmopathy. Study results and caveats: In blood, most of the thyroid clonotypes expanded above 0.001 were also present.

RNA transcripts provided the source from which TCR beta CDR3 regions were amplified. TCR CDR3 regions were first amplified by RT-PCR with HTBI primers. TCRdb ran MiXCR on the multiplex PCR reads and lists one entry per CDR3 protein. Counted here are 300,000 to 500,000 distinct CDR3 sequences, about 15% occurring once; the ten biggest clones make up over 25%. This receptor was taken from a woman between 25 and 40 years old with Graves' hyperthyroidism. Sequences were obtained from blood.

The CDR3, as DNA: TGCGCCAGCAGCTTGAGCGGGAACAATAAGCAGTTCTTC. This translates into CASSLSGNNKQFF. This chain links TRBV5-1 with TRBJ2-1; 7 bases fit TRBD2. The CDR3 sequence is 13 residues long. Looked up from germline, CDR1 is SGHRS and CDR2 is YFSETQ.